This T cell receptor (beta chain) originates from a study of T cells in localized non-small cell lung cancer. Germline V gene lookup returns CDR1 WSHSY and CDR2 SAAADI. The CDR3 totals 17 residues. J was trimmed by 5 bases and V by 8 bases; bases with no gene match: 13. The repertoire was sequenced with immunoSEQ multiplex PCR; TCRdb's copy has only in-frame clones and lacks some. The sample lists under 35,000 clones; roughly 90% were seen once. The clonotype was recovered from a woman aged 35-70 years with stage III lung adenocarcinoma. The V gene is TRBV10-2, the J gene TRBJ2-5; TRBD2 matches 14 bases. This specimen was peripheral blood mononuclear cells, taken before any cancer treatment. CDR3 coding DNA: TGCGCCAGCCGGAGACTAGCGGGAGGGTTGGAGCGGGAGACCCAGTACTTC. Its translation is CASRRLAGGLERETQYF.